This T cell receptor (beta chain) was sequenced for a study of tumor-infiltrating lymphocytes in primary liver carcinoma. Study-wide background: Spanning 30 to 69 years of age, the patients were men and women. Sample counts of productive TCRbeta reads spanned roughly 3.5 to 7.5 million; these counts were similar across tissue types.

With a constant-region primer, TCR beta cDNA was made from around 520 ng of total RNA. ARM-PCR, slightly modified, supplied the TCR beta libraries through three nested multiplex PCR rounds. Each of the first two PCR rounds ran approximately 10 cycles with TRBV1-TRBV30 forward and C-beta reverse primers. A single record per CDR3 protein comes from TCRdb applying MiXCR to the multiplex PCR reads. The sample includes about 320,000 distinct CDR3 sequences, 65% of them seen just once. Concerning this clonotype itself: Its antigen is currently unknown. A much larger clone lies a single base off, so this may be a read error.

Blood RNA came from unsorted whole blood; germline DNA was also extracted. They drew four milliliters of peripheral blood before surgery. Study outcomes and limitations: Tumor specimens were characterized by a significantly higher top-250-clone fraction than blood (p = 0.039).

The CDR3 contains 16 residues. Germline CDR1 SGHNT, CDR2 YYREEE (reference sequence). The V gene lost 0 bases and the J gene lost 5 bases, with 17 bases spanning the gap. The source material was peripheral blood. This TCR was sampled from a man aged 35-49 years with primary liver carcinoma and hepatitis B virus infection. The rearrangement joins TRBV5-4 to TRBJ2-5, with a weak D call TRBD2 (6 bases). The CDR3 here is CASSLDSGVNGETQYF. CDR3 nucleotide sequence: TGTGCCAGCAGCTTGGACTCGGGAGTGAACGGGGAGACCCAGTACTTC.